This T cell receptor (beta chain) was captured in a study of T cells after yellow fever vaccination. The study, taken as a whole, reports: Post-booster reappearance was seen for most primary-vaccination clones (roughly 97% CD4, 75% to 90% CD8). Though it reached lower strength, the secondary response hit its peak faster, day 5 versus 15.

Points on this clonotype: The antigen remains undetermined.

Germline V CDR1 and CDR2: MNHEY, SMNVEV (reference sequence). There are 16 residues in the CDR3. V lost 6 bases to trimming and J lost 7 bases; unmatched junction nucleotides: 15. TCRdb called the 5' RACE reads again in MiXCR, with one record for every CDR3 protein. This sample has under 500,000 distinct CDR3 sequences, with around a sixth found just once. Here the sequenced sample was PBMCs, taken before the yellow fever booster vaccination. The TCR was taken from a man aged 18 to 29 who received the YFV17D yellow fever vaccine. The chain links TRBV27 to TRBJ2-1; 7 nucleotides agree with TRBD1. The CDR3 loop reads CASSPRELGRGNEQFF. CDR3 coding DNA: TGTGCCAGCAGCCCGCGAGAATTGGGCAGGGGGAATGAGCAGTTCTTC.